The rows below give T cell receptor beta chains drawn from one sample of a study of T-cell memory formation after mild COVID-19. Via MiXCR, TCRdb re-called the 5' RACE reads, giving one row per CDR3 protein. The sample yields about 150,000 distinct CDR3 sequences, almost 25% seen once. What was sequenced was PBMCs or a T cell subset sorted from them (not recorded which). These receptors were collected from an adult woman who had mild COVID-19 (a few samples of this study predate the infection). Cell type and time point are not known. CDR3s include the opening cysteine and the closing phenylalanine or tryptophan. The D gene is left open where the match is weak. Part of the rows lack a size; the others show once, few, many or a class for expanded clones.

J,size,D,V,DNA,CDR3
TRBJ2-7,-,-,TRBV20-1,TGCAGTGCTAGAAAAGCGTCTAGCCACGAGCAGTACTTC,CSARKASSHEQYF
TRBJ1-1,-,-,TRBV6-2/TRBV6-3,TGTGCCAGCAGTTACTTTGCCCAGAACACTGAAGCTTTCTTT,CASSYFAQNTEAFF
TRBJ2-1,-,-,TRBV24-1,TGTGCCACCAGTGTTGGGGCTAATGAGCAGTTCTTC,CATSVGANEQFF
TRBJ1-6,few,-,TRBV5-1,TGCGCCAGCAGCTTGGATAGCTTTTCACCCCTCCACTTT,CASSLDSFSPLHF
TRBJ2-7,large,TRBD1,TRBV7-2,TGTGCCAGCAGGTCTACCGGGACAGACGCCTACGAGCAGTACTTC,CASRSTGTDAYEQYF
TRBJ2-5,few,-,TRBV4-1,TGCGCCAGCAGCCAAGACCCGGAGACCCAGTACTTC,CASSQDPETQYF
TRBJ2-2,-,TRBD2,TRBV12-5,TGTGCTAGTGGTTTGGGTGGACTAGCGGACCTCACCGGGGAGCTGTTTTTT,CASGLGGLADLTGELFF
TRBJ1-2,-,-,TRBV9,TGTGCCAGCAGCGTAGGGATAGGGGGCTATGGCTACACCTTC,CASSVGIGGYGYTF
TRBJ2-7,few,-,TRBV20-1,TGCAGTGCTAGAGGGGCCCCCACGACCTACGAGCAGTACTTC,CSARGAPTTYEQYF
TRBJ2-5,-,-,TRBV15,TGTGCCACCAGCCGACCGGGCCCCGACGGGGAGACCCAGTACTTC,CATSRPGPDGETQYF
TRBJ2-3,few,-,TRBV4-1,TGCGCCAGCACCCCAGAGGGGGGGCAAGATACGCAGTATTTT,CASTPEGGQDTQYF
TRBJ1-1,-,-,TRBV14,TGTGCCAGCAGCCAAGTGTCTACGAACACTGAAGCTTTCTTT,CASSQVSTNTEAFF
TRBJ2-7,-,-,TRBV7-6,TGTGCCAGCGAGGATCCGGGGGCCTACGAGCAGTACTTC,CASEDPGAYEQYF
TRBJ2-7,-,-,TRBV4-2,TGTGCCAGCAGCCTTTCCGCCTCCGGGACGGATAACTACGAGCAGTACTTC,CASSLSASGTDNYEQYF
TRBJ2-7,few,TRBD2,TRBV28,TGTGCCAGCAGTTTGACTAGCGTCGGTCCCATTGACGAGCAGTACTTC,CASSLTSVGPIDEQYF
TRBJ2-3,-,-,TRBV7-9,TGTGCCAGCAGATCATATCTGACAGATACGCAGTATTTT,CASRSYLTDTQYF
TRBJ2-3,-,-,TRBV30,TGTGCCTGGAGTGTTGCGGACTTCCGCACAGATACGCAGTATTTT,CAWSVADFRTDTQYF
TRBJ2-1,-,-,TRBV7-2,TGTGCCAGCAGCTTTCGGGGGAGCTCCTACAATGAGCAGTTCTTC,CASSFRGSSYNEQFF
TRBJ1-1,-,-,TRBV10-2,TGCGCCAGCAGTGCAACCCAGGGTTTCACTGAAGCTTTCTTT,CASSATQGFTEAFF
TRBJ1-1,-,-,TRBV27,TGTGCCAGCAGTTTATTTACTGGGATAAACACTGAAGCTTTCTTT,CASSLFTGINTEAFF
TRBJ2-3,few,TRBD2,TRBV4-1,TGCGCCAGCAGCCAAGATTCGGCCGGGGGGGCAGATACGCAGTATTTT,CASSQDSAGGADTQYF
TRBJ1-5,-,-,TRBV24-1,TGTGCCACCAGTGAACGGGGGCATCAGCCCCAGCATTTT,CATSERGHQPQHF
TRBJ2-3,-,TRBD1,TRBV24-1,TGTGCCACCAGTGCCTCGGGACAGATAGATACGCAGTATTTT,CATSASGQIDTQYF
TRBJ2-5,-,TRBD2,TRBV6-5,TGTGCCAGCAGTCGGCGACTAGCGGTTGAGGAGACCCAGTACTTC,CASSRRLAVEETQYF
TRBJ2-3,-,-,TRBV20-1,TGCAGTGCCACATACTTTTGGGGCTCGGATACGCAGTATTTT,CSATYFWGSDTQYF
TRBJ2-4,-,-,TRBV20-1,TGCAGTGCTAGGAGGGGGGCGGAACAGTACTTC,CSARRGAEQYF
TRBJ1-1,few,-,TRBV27,TGTGCCAGCAAACTCCAGGAGAACACTGAAGCTTTCTTT,CASKLQENTEAFF
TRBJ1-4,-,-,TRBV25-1,TGTGCCAGCAGCTCGAAGGGGAAACTGTTTTTT,CASSSKGKLFF
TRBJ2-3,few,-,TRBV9,TGTGCCAGCAGCGTAGCTTCGGGGAGGGATACGCAGTATTTT,CASSVASGRDTQYF
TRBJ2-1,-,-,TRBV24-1,TGTGCCACCAGTGATTTCGCGTCGGATGAGCAGTTCTTC,CATSDFASDEQFF
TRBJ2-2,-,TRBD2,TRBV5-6,TGTGCCAGCAGCTTTGCAGCGGGAGGGATCTCGACCACCGGGGAGCTGTTTTTT,CASSFAAGGISTTGELFF
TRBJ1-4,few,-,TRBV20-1,TGCAGTGCTGCCGACCCGACGGAGCCAACTAATGAAAAACTGTTTTTT,CSAADPTEPTNEKLFF
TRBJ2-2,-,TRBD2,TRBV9,TGTGCCAGCAGCGTAGGCGGGAGAGCGGGCGGGGAGCTGTTTTTT,CASSVGGRAGGELFF
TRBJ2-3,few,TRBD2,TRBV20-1,TGCAGTGCTAGTCGTTCTGCTAGCGGTTCAGATACGCAGTATTTT,CSASRSASGSDTQYF
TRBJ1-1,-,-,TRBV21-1,TGTGCCAGCAGCAAAGGAACGGTGTCAGGAGCTTTCTTT,CASSKGTVSGAFF
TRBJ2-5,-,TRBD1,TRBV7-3,TGTGCCAGCAGCTTATCAGGGGGCGCGGATACCCAGTACTTC,CASSLSGGADTQYF
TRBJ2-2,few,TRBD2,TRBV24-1,TGTGCCACCAGTGACCAACAGCGGGATTTTACCGGGGAGCTGTTTTTT,CATSDQQRDFTGELFF
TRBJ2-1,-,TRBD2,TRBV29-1,TGCAGCGTTGATACTAGCGGGGGGGCCAATGAGCAGTTCTTC,CSVDTSGGANEQFF
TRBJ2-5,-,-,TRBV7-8,TGTGCCGGCAGTCCGCTGGTAGGGGGAGAGACCCAGTACTTC,CAGSPLVGGETQYF